The clone carrying this T cell receptor beta chain turned up a few times. These data originate in a study of T-cell memory formation after mild COVID-19. Trimming left V 0 bases short and J 0 bases short, with 11 bases between. Germline CDR1 and CDR2: LGHNA and YNFKEQ. CDR3 length: 16 residues. 5'RACE primed from the constant segment yielded TCR alpha and TCR beta cDNA libraries bearing sample barcodes and UMIs. One entry per CDR3 protein results from TCRdb running MiXCR on the 5' RACE reads. The repertoire holds 350,000 to 400,000 distinct CDR3 sequences, with under 15% as singletons. This rearrangement joins TRBV4-2 to TRBJ1-2, with a possible D match to TRBD1 (5 bases). Sequencing was done on a sample of PBMCs or a T cell subset sorted from them (not recorded which). The sequence derives from a man aged 18 to 35 who had mild COVID-19 (a few samples of this study predate the infection). Cell type and time point are not known. CDR3 sequence (DNA): TGTGCCAGCAGCCAAGACCCAGGGAGGACTAACTATGGCTACACCTTC. The encoded protein is CASSQDPGRTNYGYTF.